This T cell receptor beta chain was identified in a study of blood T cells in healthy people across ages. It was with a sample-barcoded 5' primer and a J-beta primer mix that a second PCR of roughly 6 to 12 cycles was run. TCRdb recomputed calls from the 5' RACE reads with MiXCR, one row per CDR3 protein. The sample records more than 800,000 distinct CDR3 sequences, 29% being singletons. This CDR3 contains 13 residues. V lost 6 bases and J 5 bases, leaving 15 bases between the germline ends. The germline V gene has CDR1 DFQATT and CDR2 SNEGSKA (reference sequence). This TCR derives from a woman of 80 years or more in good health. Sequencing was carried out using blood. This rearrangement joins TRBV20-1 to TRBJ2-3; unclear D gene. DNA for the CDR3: TGCAGTGCCCCGGGCCCACGAGGAGATACGCAGTATTTT. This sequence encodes CSAPGPRGDTQYF.